This T cell receptor beta chain stems from a study of cytotoxic CD8 clonotypes in ibrutinib-treated CLL. Sequencing was performed with immunoSEQ multiplex PCR; in TCRdb, only in-frame clones are kept and a portion is missing. The sample records 150,000 or so clones, roughly 80% being singletons. Germline assignment: CDR1 SNHLY and CDR2 FYNNEI. V was pared by 1 base and J by 8 bases, with 14 bases between. The CDR3 is 15 residues long. Sample: PBMCs, taken after 24 months of ibrutinib treatment. The chain has TRBV2 and TRBJ1-4, with D possibly TRBD1 on 6 matching bases. The receptor was derived from a human donor with chronic lymphocytic leukemia. CDR3 region: CASSEERGAREKLFF. Here the CDR3 DNA reads TGTGCCAGCAGTGAAGAAAGGGGGGCTCGGGAAAAACTGTTTTTT.